This T cell receptor (beta chain) was obtained from a study of blood T cell repertoires in COVID-19. Germline V gene sequence: CDR1 LGHDT, CDR2 YNNKEL (reference sequence). V shed 0 bases and J 9 bases; nucleotides not matched to a gene: 1. The CDR3 is made up of 15 amino acids. Libraries were prepared by immunoSEQ multiplex PCR; TCRdb keeps only in-frame clonotypes and omits some of them. The data contain approximately 500,000 clones, roughly 90% of them seen just once; the ten biggest clones take up less than 2%. V and J are TRBV3-1 (or the pseudogene TRBV3-2) and TRBJ1-6; 11 bases match TRBD1. This TCR came from a woman in her thirties or forties who had recovered from COVID-19. The specimen was PBMCs or T cells enriched from blood (not recorded which). The DNA of the CDR3 is TGTGCCAGCAGCCAAGATGGGACAGGGGGTTCACCCCTCCACTTT. Encoded protein: CASSQDGTGGSPLHF.